The rows below give T cell receptor beta chains drawn from one sample of a study of somatic mutations in cytotoxic T cells in rheumatoid arthritis. TCRdb's copy holds only in-frame clones and misses some; the assay was immunoSEQ multiplex PCR. This sample has about 8,600 clones; over 70% occur once, and the top ten carry about 34%. Sequenced input: CD8+ T cells sorted from blood. The receptors derive from a woman aged 45-60 years in good health. Each CDR3 is given with its conserved first and last residue. A D gene is named only where the DNA matches it firmly. Expanded clones are given a class, and other clones once, few, many or no size at all.

cdr3_length clone_size d_call j_call v_call cdr3_aa cdr3_nt
16 - - TRBJ1-4 TRBV6-5 CASSYSGRSTNEKLFF TGTGCCAGCAGTTACTCTGGTCGGTCAACTAATGAAAAACTGTTTTTT
12 once - TRBJ2-1 TRBV7-9 CASSPAYNEQFF TGTGCCAGCAGCCCCGCGTACAATGAGCAGTTCTTC
13 - - TRBJ1-5 TRBV7-9 CASSLAQNQPQHF TGTGCCAGCAGCTTAGCCCAGAATCAGCCCCAGCATTTT
12 - - TRBJ2-1 TRBV27 CASSLIGDEQFF TGTGCCAGCAGTTTAATCGGGGATGAGCAGTTCTTC
13 - TRBD1 TRBJ2-7 TRBV4-2 CASSPGTDYEQYF TGTGCCAGCAGCCCCGGGACAGACTACGAGCAGTACTTC
14 - - TRBJ2-7 TRBV15 CATSNQVGNYEQYF TGTGCCACCAGCAACCAGGTCGGGAACTACGAGCAGTACTTC
15 - - TRBJ1-1 TRBV10-3 CAISESRQSNTEAFF TGTGCCATCAGTGAGAGCAGACAGTCGAACACTGAAGCTTTCTTT
11 - - TRBJ2-1 TRBV7-2 CASSWTAEQFF TGTGCCAGCAGTTGGACAGCCGAGCAGTTCTTC
13 - TRBD1 TRBJ1-2 TRBV6-6 CASTPQGDYGYTF TGTGCCAGCACCCCACAGGGGGACTATGGCTACACCTTC
16 - - TRBJ1-3 TRBV21-1 CASSKDRGSSGNTIYF TGTGCCAGCAGCAAGGACAGGGGTAGCTCTGGAAACACCATATATTTT
18 - TRBD2 TRBJ2-3 TRBV27 CASSLAPAIAGGTDTQYF TGTGCCAGCAGTTTGGCCCCGGCCATAGCGGGGGGTACAGATACGCAGTATTTT
12 large - TRBJ2-2 TRBV10-2 CASQFEGGELFF TGCGCCAGCCAGTTCGAGGGCGGGGAGCTGTTTTTT
15 once TRBD2 TRBJ2-4 TRBV19 CASSITSGGIDIQYF TGTGCCAGTAGTATAACTAGCGGGGGGATCGACATTCAGTACTTC
14 - - TRBJ2-1 TRBV10-3 CAISDGGLYNEQFF TGTGCCATCAGTGACGGGGGGCTATACAATGAGCAGTTCTTC
16 few TRBD1 TRBJ2-7 TRBV4-2 CASSQVIGTGGHEQYF TGTGCCAGCAGCCAAGTTATCGGGACAGGTGGTCACGAGCAGTACTTC
15 - - TRBJ2-7 TRBV7-9 CASSLGTGGAKEQYF TGTGCCAGCAGCTTAGGGACAGGAGGGGCGAAAGAGCAGTACTTC
17 - - TRBJ2-1 TRBV15 CATSAGGGLISYNEQFF TGTGCCACCAGCGCCGGGGGAGGCCTGATTTCCTACAATGAGCAGTTCTTC
13 - TRBD1 TRBJ1-2 TRBV6-1 CASSEDRGYGYTF TGTGCCAGCAGTGAGGACAGGGGCTATGGCTACACCTTC
14 - TRBD2 TRBJ2-7 TRBV10-3 CAISSERGGLEQYF TGTGCCATCAGTTCTGAGCGGGGGGGCCTCGAGCAGTACTTC
12 - - TRBJ1-1 TRBV7-9 CASSLGPNEAFF TGTGCCAGCAGCTTAGGCCCTAATGAAGCTTTCTTT
15 - TRBD1 TRBJ1-6 TRBV6-4 CASSQTGDSDSPLHF TGTGCCAGCAGCCAGACAGGGGACAGCGATTCACCCCTCCACTTT
15 - - TRBJ1-1 TRBV11-3 CASSLDSRLGTEAFF TGTGCCAGCAGCTTAGACAGCAGGTTAGGCACTGAAGCTTTCTTT
16 - TRBD2 TRBJ2-5 TRBV5-1 CASSLFTSGGEETQYF TGCGCCAGCAGCTTGTTTACTAGCGGGGGGGAAGAGACCCAGTACTTC
15 once TRBD1 TRBJ2-7 TRBV11-3 CASSPGRDRPYEQYF TGTGCCAGCAGCCCCGGTCGGGACAGGCCCTACGAGCAGTACTTC
15 - TRBD1 TRBJ2-1 TRBV19 CASSISPGGYNEQFF TGTGCCAGTAGTATCAGCCCAGGGGGCTACAATGAGCAGTTCTTC
14 - - TRBJ2-7 TRBV7-6 CASSPGGKSGEQYF TGTGCCAGCAGCCCTGGGGGGAAATCGGGCGAGCAGTACTTC
17 - - TRBJ2-7 TRBV21-1 CASSKEQGRPSYYEQYF TGTGCCAGCAGCAAAGAACAGGGCCGGCCTTCCTACTACGAGCAGTACTTC
11 - - TRBJ2-5 TRBV2 CASRNGGTDYF TGTGCCAGCAGGAACGGAGGGACAGACTACTTC
14 - TRBD1 TRBJ1-1 TRBV4-1 CASSQPGTGTEAFF TGCGCCAGCAGCCAGCCCGGGACAGGGACTGAAGCTTTCTTT
15 - TRBD1 TRBJ2-7 TRBV6-1 CASSDLMTGYYEQYF TGTGCCAGCAGTGACCTCATGACAGGGTACTACGAGCAGTACTTC
13 - - TRBJ1-1 TRBV6-6 CASSYEGNTEAFF TGTGCCAGCAGTTATGAGGGAAACACTGAAGCTTTCTTT
12 - TRBD1 TRBJ1-2 TRBV6-5 CASSTTGFGYTF TGTGCCAGCAGCACGACAGGGTTTGGCTACACCTTC
16 - - TRBJ1-5 TRBV7-2 CASSLGGDWRNQPQHF TGTGCCAGCAGCTTAGGGGGGGATTGGCGCAATCAGCCCCAGCATTTT
16 - - TRBJ1-4 TRBV7-9 CASSPPLAGFGEKLFF TGTGCCAGCAGCCCCCCATTGGCAGGGTTCGGGGAAAAACTGTTTTTT
15 - TRBD2 TRBJ2-1 TRBV28 CASSFELAGDNEQFF TGTGCCAGCAGTTTTGAACTAGCGGGGGACAATGAGCAGTTCTTC